A single sample gave rise to the 21 T cell receptor beta chains below, sequenced in a study of cytomegalovirus exposure and HLA in healthy donors. A multiplex PCR was run with 60 Vbeta primers and 13 Jbeta primers. Sequencing used immunoSEQ multiplex PCR; TCRdb keeps in-frame clones, though not all of them. There are about 140,000 clones in the sample; 65% to 70% occur only once, and around 9.3% lies in the top ten. Sequenced input: PBMCs. These receptors were obtained from a young man in good health and CMV-seropositive.

This clone was detected only a few times. The chain employs TRBV5-6 and TRBJ2-5, with TRBD2 matching over 8 bases. The junction had 12 bases not matched to a gene; V was cut back by 0 bases and J by 2 bases. The CDR3 runs to 18 residues. In germline, CDR1 is SGHDT, CDR2 YYEEEE. As DNA, the CDR3 is TGTGCCAGCAGCTTGGATTGGCTCAGCGGGAGAGGACAAGAGACCCAGTACTTC. This codes for CASSLDWLSGRGQETQYF. The whole variable domain, remainder taken from reference TRBV5-6 and TRBJ2-5, is DAGVTQSPTHLIKTRGQQVTLRCSPKSGHDTVSWYQQALGQGPQFIFQYYEEEERQRGNFPDRFSGHQFPNYSSELNVNALLLGDSALYLCASSLDWLSGRGQETQYFGPGTRLLVL.

This chain uses TRBV6-6 with TRBJ2-2, with 12 bases fitting TRBD2. With 5 bases clipped from V and 6 bases from J, the junction kept 4 bases outside the gene matches. The CDR3 has 15 amino acids. The germline V gene encodes CDR1 MNHNY and CDR2 SVGAGI (reference sequence). CDR3 residues: CASSLSSGRAGELFF. The CDR3 DNA reads TGTGCCAGCAGTCTATCTAGCGGGAGGGCCGGGGAGCTGTTTTTT.

The rearrangement links TRBV21-1 to TRBJ1-5; TRBD1 is taken as the D call from the table, unchecked against the DNA. TRBV21-1 is a recognized pseudogene. The CDR3 has 14 residues. DNA of the CDR3: TGTGCCAGCAGAGGACAGCATAGCACTCAGCCCCAGCATTTT. Its protein product is CASRGQHSTQPQHF.

Only one count was recorded for this clone. As DNA, the CDR3 is TGTGCCAGCAGCTGGGGGGGTAGCCAGCCCCAGCATTTT. It is translated as CASSWGGSQPQHF. The chain recombines TRBV7-9 with TRBJ1-5, with a weak D call TRBD1 (5 bases). The CDR3 consists of 13 residues. Germline values: CDR1 SEHNR, CDR2 FQNEAQ (reference sequence). Trimming took off 4 bases at V and 7 bases at J, with 11 bases between the two ends.

The chain is built from TRBV7-9 and TRBJ1-5; D gene ambiguous. The germline V and J ends were trimmed by 1 base and 0 bases, with 10 bases remaining between them. The CDR3 is made up of 16 amino acids. Germline V gene sequence: CDR1 SEHNR, CDR2 FQNEAQ (reference sequence). The CDR3 bases are TGTGCCAGCAGCTTAGGGGCCGAGTATAGCAATCAGCCCCAGCATTTT. Residues: CASSLGAEYSNQPQHF.

The V call is TRBV11-3, the J call TRBJ2-7; TRBD2 aligns across 14 bases. J was trimmed by 2 bases and V by 4 bases; bases with no gene match: 13. The CDR3 sequence is 19 residues long. The germline V gene has CDR1 SGHNT and CDR2 YENEEA. DNA of the CDR3: TGTGCCAGCAGCTCCTCCGCGGGGACTAGCGGGAGAGCTACCTACGAGCAGTACTTC. This translates into CASSSSAGTSGRATYEQYF.

The CDR3 region has the DNA TGTGCCAGCAGCTTTTCGGAGACAGGTCCCCTAAAGGGTGAAGCTTTCTTT. Protein sequence: CASSFSETGPLKGEAFF. The rearrangement joins TRBV7-9 to TRBJ1-1, with D possibly TRBD1 on 6 matching bases. V was trimmed by 3 bases and J by 7 bases, leaving 24 bases between them. This CDR3 spans 17 amino acids. Per the germline V gene, CDR1 is SEHNR and CDR2 is FQNEAQ (reference sequence).

The chain has TRBV10-3 and TRBJ1-1; TRBD1 might be the D (6 bases). This CDR3 has 13 residues. Germline CDR1 reads ENHRY; CDR2 reads SYGVKD. V was shortened by 3 bases and J by 6 bases, with 11 bases between the two germline ends. This CDR3 is CAISDRGGAEAFF. As DNA, the CDR3 is TGTGCCATCAGTGATCGAGGGGGGGCTGAAGCTTTCTTT.

The V gene is TRBV6-5, the J gene TRBJ1-4; D is perhaps TRBD1 (5 bases). Trimming stripped 6 bases from V and 5 bases from J, with 13 bases between. CDR3 length: 14 residues. CDR1 MNHEY and CDR2 SVGAGI come from the germline V gene. The chain's CDR3 is CASSDRPLNEKLFF. The CDR3 DNA is TGTGCCAGCAGCGACAGACCCCTGAATGAAAAACTGTTTTTT.

This clone was detected a few times. This rearrangement joins TRBV5-1 to TRBJ2-7, with D maybe TRBD1 (5 bases). Germline V gene data show CDR1 as SGHRS and CDR2 as YFSETQ. This CDR3 comprises 15 residues. Trimming left V 0 bases short and J 3 bases short, with 13 bases between. CDR3 region: CASSLESRAFYEQYF. For the CDR3, the DNA is TGCGCCAGCAGCTTGGAGAGCAGGGCTTTCTACGAGCAGTACTTC.

A few counts support this clone. The chain joins TRBV10-3 to TRBJ2-5; a weak D match, TRBD2 (6 bases). The CDR3 has 18 amino acids. Trimming cost V 0 bases and J 4 bases, with 21 bases left between them. In germline, CDR1 is ENHRY, CDR2 SYGVKD. The CDR3 region is CAISESQTSGFSRETQYF. CDR3 DNA: TGTGCCATCAGTGAGTCTCAGACTAGTGGTTTTTCCCGAGAGACCCAGTACTTC.

The chain combines TRBV6-5 with TRBJ2-4, with 7 bases identical to TRBD1. Germline V gene sequence: CDR1 MNHEY, CDR2 SVGAGI. The trim removed 5 bases at V and 0 bases at J, leaving 4 bases unmatched. The CDR3 covers 15 residues. The CDR3 loop reads CASSTGASAKNIQYF. The CDR3 DNA is TGTGCCAGCAGTACAGGGGCCTCAGCCAAAAACATTCAGTACTTC.

The table lists this clone with a few counts. This chain connects TRBV10-3 to TRBJ2-3; the D is unclear. Per germline, CDR1 ENHRY and CDR2 SYGVKD. Between the trimmed V and J ends, which lost 4 bases and 4 bases, there was a span of 12 bases. The CDR3 totals 14 residues. The CDR3 loop reads CAISVGSASDTQYF. The CDR3 DNA follows: TGTGCCATCAGTGTTGGGTCAGCGTCAGATACGCAGTATTTT.

The V and J genes are TRBV9 and TRBJ1-1; D possibly corresponds to TRBD1 (5 bases). The germline V gene encodes CDR1 SGDLS and CDR2 YYNGEE. The ends were cut back, 1 base at V and 4 bases at J, with 14 bases in the middle. The CDR3 runs 15 residues. The CDR3 DNA reads as TGTGCCAGCAGCGTAAGCGGGGCCCTAGGCACTGAAGCTTTCTTT. Residues: CASSVSGALGTEAFF.

V gene TRBV5-6 combines with J gene TRBJ2-1; D unclear. In germline, CDR1 is SGHDT, CDR2 YYEEEE. Deletions cut 0 bases from V and 6 bases from J, with 7 bases between. The CDR3 sequence is 13 residues long. CDR3 residues: CASSLAVINEQFF. The CDR3, as DNA: TGTGCCAGCAGCTTGGCAGTTATCAATGAGCAGTTCTTC. The full variable domain, completed using reference TRBV5-6 and TRBJ2-1, is DAGVTQSPTHLIKTRGQQVTLRCSPKSGHDTVSWYQQALGQGPQFIFQYYEEEERQRGNFPDRFSGHQFPNYSSELNVNALLLGDSALYLCASSLAVINEQFFGPGTRLTVL.

The chain carries TRBV7-6 and TRBJ2-2, with D possibly being TRBD1 (5 bases). Trimming pared 5 bases from V and 4 bases from J, leaving 17 bases between. Germline lookup yields CDR1 SGHVS and CDR2 FNYEAQ. The CDR3 extends over 16 amino acids. CDR3 in amino acids: CASSKYDDSITGELFF. The CDR3, as DNA: TGTGCCAGCAGCAAATATGACGACAGCATCACCGGGGAGCTGTTTTTT. Complete variable domain (other parts from reference TRBV7-6 and TRBJ2-2): GAGVSQSPRYKVTKRGQDVALRCDPISGHVSLYWYRQALGQGPEFLTYFNYEAQQDKSGLPNDRFSAERPEGSISTLTIQRTEQRDSAMYRCASSKYDDSITGELFFGEGSRLTVL.

The chain joins TRBV4-1 to TRBJ2-1, with 10 bases matching TRBD2. CDR3 length equals 19 residues. V dropped 0 bases and J dropped 7; count of bases not matched to a gene: 15. Germline V lookup: CDR1 MGHRA, CDR2 YSYEKL. The CDR3 loop reads CASSQDWGPLAGTRNEQFF. The CDR3 coding sequence is TGCGCCAGCAGCCAAGATTGGGGGCCACTAGCGGGAACCAGGAATGAGCAGTTCTTC.

The chain recombines TRBV27 with TRBJ2-3; 8 bases map to TRBD1. Germline CDR1 is MNHEY and CDR2 is SMNVEV (reference sequence). The trim removed 6 bases at V and 5 bases at J, leaving 13 bases unmatched. The CDR3 covers 16 residues. CDR3 coding DNA: TGTGCCAGCAGCCAAAATAGGCTTACAGGGGGAGATACGCAGTATTTT. It encodes CASSQNRLTGGDTQYF.

The chain joins TRBV6-5 to TRBJ1-1; possible D gene TRBD1, 5 bases. The CDR3 covers 15 residues. Between the trimmed V and J ends, which lost 2 bases and 2 bases, there was a span of 12 bases. Germline CDR1 reads MNHEY; CDR2 reads SVGAGI. Written as DNA, the CDR3 is TGTGCCAGCAGTTACGCCTTCGGACATAACACTGAAGCTTTCTTT. Translated, it gives CASSYAFGHNTEAFF.

The V and J genes are TRBV7-2 and TRBJ2-7, with 15 positions matching TRBD2. Per the germline V gene, CDR1 is SGHTA and CDR2 is FQGNSA. The ends lost 5 bases at V and 7 bases at J; junction bases unmatched: 9. The CDR3 length is 16 residues. DNA for the CDR3: TGTGCCAGCAGCACACGGACTAGCGGGAGGGCACCAGAGCAGTACTTC. Its protein product is CASSTRTSGRAPEQYF.

The chain is built from TRBV7-8 and TRBJ2-7, with 8 bases fitting TRBD1. Germline lookup yields CDR1 SGHVS and CDR2 FQNEAQ. The CDR3 extends over 16 amino acids. Losses at the gene ends were 4 bases for V and 7 bases for J; bases not matched to a gene: 15. The CDR3 bases are TGTGCCAGCAGCTCCTCCGGGACAGGCCGCTCGATGGAGCAGTACTTC. Translated, it gives CASSSSGTGRSMEQYF. Together with reference TRBV7-8 and TRBJ2-7, the CDR3 gives the full variable domain: GAGVSQSPRYKVAKRGQDVALRCDPISGHVSLFWYQQALGQGPEFLTYFQNEAQLDKSGLPSDRFFAERPEGSVSTLKIQRTQQEDSAVYLCASSSSGTGRSMEQYFGPGTRLTVT.